The clone carrying this T cell receptor (beta chain) has ten or more counts. Its antigen is not known. This sample is part of a study of T cell repertoires in cytomegalovirus infection. Study background: From public TCR beta signatures came an indication of both CMV infection and matching HLA type.

In TCRdb, the reads were re-called with MiXCR into one record per CDR3 protein. Here the sample spans 200,000 or so distinct CDR3 sequences, about 20% being singletons. CDR1 and CDR2 (germline): SGHTA, FQGNSA. There are 12 residues in the CDR3. V lost 1 base, J lost 6 bases, and 7 bases lay in between. Overall study findings and caveats: HLA-C-restricted TCR beta clonotypes specific for CMV led the ex vivo response. Summed public TCR beta family frequency identified CMV carriers bearing the relevant HLA.

The specimen sequenced was PBMCs. This receptor was identified in a human donor in good health (CMV status not recorded). Some clones in this sample may be carry-over from other donors' samples. The rearrangement uses TRBV7-2 and TRBJ2-7; D ambiguous. DNA of the CDR3: TGTGCCAGCAGCTTAGACTTGACCGAGCAGTACTTC. Its translation: CASSLDLTEQYF.